This TCR beta chain was documented in a study of T cells after yellow fever vaccination. Overall study findings and caveats: Abundant clonotypes from the bulk population could have been carried over as contaminants into FACS-sorted repertoires.

TCR cDNA was made by 5'RACE template switching, adding a universal primer site and UMIs. A single record per CDR3 protein comes from TCRdb applying MiXCR to the 5' RACE reads. Counted here are under 550,000 distinct CDR3 sequences, 20% to 25% occurring once; the ten biggest clones make up 15% to 20%. There are a few counts of this clonotype. Antigen: not known. This CDR3 has 14 amino acids. V lost 3 bases, J lost 4 bases, and 12 bases lay in between. Germline V gives CDR1 LGHDT, CDR2 YNNKEL (reference sequence). This specimen consisted of PBMCs, obtained approximately 22 days after the first yellow fever vaccination. The TCR comes from a man between 18 and 35 years old who received the YFV17D yellow fever vaccine. V gene TRBV3-1 combines with J gene TRBJ1-1; D possibly corresponds to TRBD1 (6 bases). The CDR3 nucleotides read TGTGCCAGCAGCCAGCGGTTGACAGGCACTGAAGCTTTCTTT. Protein: CASSQRLTGTEAFF.